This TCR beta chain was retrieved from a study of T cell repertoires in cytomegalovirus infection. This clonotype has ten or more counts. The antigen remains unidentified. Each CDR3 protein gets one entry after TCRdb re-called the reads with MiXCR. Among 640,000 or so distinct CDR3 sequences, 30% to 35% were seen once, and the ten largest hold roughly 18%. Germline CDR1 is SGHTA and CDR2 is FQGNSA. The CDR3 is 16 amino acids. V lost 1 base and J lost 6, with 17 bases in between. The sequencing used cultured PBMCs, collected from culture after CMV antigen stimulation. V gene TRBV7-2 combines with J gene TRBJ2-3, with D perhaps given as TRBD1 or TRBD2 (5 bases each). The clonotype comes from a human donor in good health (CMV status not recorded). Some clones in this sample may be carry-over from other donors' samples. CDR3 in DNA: TGTGCCAGCAGCTTAGAGTCGGGGACCTCCTTCGATACGCAGTATTTT. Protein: CASSLESGTSFDTQYF.